These 11 T cell receptor beta chains came from one sample sequenced in a study of CXCR3-negative and CXCR3-positive naive CD8 T cells (dated by TCRdb to the late 2010s). These receptors have no identified antigens. The paper's findings and limits, for the study overall: Compared with CXCR3-negative naive cells, CXCR3-positive naive cells had TRB CDR3s with higher hydrophobicity (lower Kidera factor 4), lower energy, and higher strength and volume indices.

TCRdb lists the instrument as NextSeq 550. The Human TCR Profiling Kit (MiLaboratory) was used to make UMI-labeled 5' RACE TRB cDNA libraries. TCRdb reprocessed the sequencing reads and holds a single record per CDR3 protein sequence, with no DNA. The sample's clone listing holds 150,000 or so distinct CDR3 sequences. Jointly, the top ten make up 0.49% of the sample. Sequencing used naive CXCR3+ CD8+ T cells from blood. The cell subset or site tag for this specimen amounts to: CD45RO-CCR7+CD27+CD95- naive CD8+ T cells expressing CXCR3 (TNR3+). The receptor set was obtained from a human donor in good health. Some clones in this sample may be carry-over from other donors' samples.

The rearrangement links TRBV29-1 to TRBJ2-3; TCRdb's D call of TRBD1 is untestable without DNA. CDR1 is SQVTM, CDR2 ANQGSEA, per germline. The CDR3 has 17 amino acids. CDR3: CSVRSRGRYEVSDTQYF.

The chain uses TRBV7-6 and TRBJ2-7; TCRdb calls TRBD1, which cannot be checked without DNA. The germline V gene has CDR1 SGHVS and CDR2 FNYEAQ. The length of the CDR3 is 14 residues. The CDR3 sequence is CASGEEDREGEQYF.

The chain has TRBV15 and TRBJ1-5. The germline V gene has CDR1 LNHNV and CDR2 YYDKDF (reference sequence). This CDR3 region has 16 residues. The CDR3 here is CATSGEEGTSNQPQHF.

V usage is TRBV5-1 and J usage is TRBJ2-2; TCRdb's D gene call, TRBD1, goes unchecked for lack of DNA. The CDR3 runs to 17 residues. Germline-derived CDR1 and CDR2 are SGHRS and YFSETQ. The CDR3 loop is CASSLSRGPANTGELFF.

V and J are TRBV5-6 and TRBJ1-6; TCRdb's D call, TRBD1, is unchecked because there is no DNA. In germline, CDR1 is SGHDT, CDR2 YYEEEE. The CDR3 has 16 residues. The CDR3 reads CASSTPWDRENSPLHF. The full variable domain, its missing parts supplied by reference TRBV5-6 and TRBJ1-6, is DAGVTQSPTHLIKTRGQQVTLRCSPKSGHDTVSWYQQALGQGPQFIFQYYEEEERQRGNFPDRFSGHQFPNYSSELNVNALLLGDSALYLCASSTPWDRENSPLHFGNGTRLTVT.

The chain employs TRBV7-2 and TRBJ2-7; the TRBD1 assignment by TCRdb is unverifiable without DNA. The CDR3 contains 15 residues. Germline CDR1 reads SGHTA; CDR2 reads FQGNSA. The CDR3 here is CASTYIRGVPYEQYF.

V is TRBV7-6 and J is TRBJ2-7; no DNA is available, so the TRBD1 call from TCRdb remains unchecked. CDR1 and CDR2 (germline): SGHVS, FNYEAQ. This CDR3 has 14 residues. The CDR3 spells CASSPRAPTYEQYF.

The V call is TRBV6-2 or TRBV6-3, the J call TRBJ2-3; as DNA is missing, the TRBD2 call by TCRdb cannot be tested. CDR3 length: 15 amino acids. The germline V gene encodes CDR1 MNHEY and CDR2 SVGEGT. CDR3 protein: CASSPLDPRVDTQYF.

The chain joins TRBV5-6 to TRBJ2-1. The CDR3 runs to 11 residues. Germline V gene data show CDR1 as SGHDT and CDR2 as YYEEEE. The CDR3 spells CASSDHNEQFF.

CDR3 region: CASRQDSPKGSYEQYF. V is TRBV12-3 or TRBV12-4 and J is TRBJ2-7; as DNA is missing, the TRBD1 call by TCRdb cannot be tested. The CDR3 totals 16 residues.

The chain recombines TRBV6-5 with TRBJ2-1; the TRBD1 assignment by TCRdb is unverifiable without DNA. The CDR3 has 14 residues. Germline CDR1 MNHEY, CDR2 SVGAGI. The CDR3 loop reads CASSMGRPSNEQFF.